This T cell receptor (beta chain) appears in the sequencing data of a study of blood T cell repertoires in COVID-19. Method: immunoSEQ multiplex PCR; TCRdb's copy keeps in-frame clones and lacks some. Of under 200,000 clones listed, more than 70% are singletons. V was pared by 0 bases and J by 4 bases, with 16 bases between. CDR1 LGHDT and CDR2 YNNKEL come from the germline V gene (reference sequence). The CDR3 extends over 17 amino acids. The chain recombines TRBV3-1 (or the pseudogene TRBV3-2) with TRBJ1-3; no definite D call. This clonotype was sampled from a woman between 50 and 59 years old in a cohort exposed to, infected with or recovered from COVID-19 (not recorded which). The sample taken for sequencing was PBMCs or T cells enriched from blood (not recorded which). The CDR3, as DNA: TGTGCCAGCAGCCAAGATGGGCCCTGGGCGCGAGGAAACACCATATATTTT. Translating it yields CASSQDGPWARGNTIYF.